This passage covers 30 T cell receptor beta chains from one sample sequenced in a study of cytomegalovirus exposure and HLA in healthy donors. A multiplex PCR was run with 60 Vbeta primers and 13 Jbeta primers. Measured with immunoSEQ multiplex PCR; TCRdb has only the in-frame clones, and not every one. The sample yields about 140,000 clones, around 76% seen once. Sequenced material: PBMCs. The receptors here all came from a male donor in good health and CMV-seronegative.

This clone was detected only a few times. The genes are TRBV6-5 and TRBJ2-5; D possibly corresponds to TRBD2 (5 bases). The CDR3 sequence is 14 residues long. V was cut by 2 bases and J by 7 bases, with 14 bases left in between. CDR1 MNHEY and CDR2 SVGAGI come from the germline V gene. The CDR3 is CASSYGGIGGTQYF. CDR3 in DNA: TGTGCCAGCAGTTACGGTGGGATAGGAGGGACCCAGTACTTC.

This clone occurred a few times. CDR3 amino acids: CASSLGPHGEAFF. The CDR3 DNA sequence: TGTGCCAGCAGCTTAGGTCCCCACGGTGAAGCTTTCTTT. The rearrangement joins TRBV13 to TRBJ1-1; no clear D. The CDR3 totals 13 residues. Trimming removed 0 bases from V and 7 bases from J, with 9 bases in between. Germline-derived CDR1 and CDR2 are PRHDT and FYEKMQ (reference sequence).

This clone has a handful of counts. The genes are TRBV2 and TRBJ2-1; 9 bases line up with TRBD2. The CDR3 is made up of 17 amino acids. The trim removed 3 bases at V and 9 bases at J, leaving 15 bases unmatched. From germline, CDR1 is SNHLY and CDR2 FYNNEI. Written as DNA, the CDR3 is TGTGCCAGCAGTGACCAAAGAGGGGCGGGAGGGGCAGGTGAGCAGTTCTTC. This translates into CASSDQRGAGGAGEQFF.

V is TRBV7-3 and J is TRBJ2-3, with D possibly being TRBD1 (5 bases). The CDR3 has 14 residues. V was pared by 5 bases and J by 3 bases, with 12 bases between. In germline, CDR1 is SGHTA, CDR2 FQGTGA. CDR3 DNA sequence: TGTGCCAGCAGCCCAGGGCAGGGTACAGATACGCAGTATTTT. This encodes CASSPGQGTDTQYF. The full variable domain, with the rest looked up from reference TRBV7-3 and TRBJ2-3, is GAGVSQTPSNKVTEKGKYVELRCDPISGHTALYWYRQSLGQGPEFLIYFQGTGAADDSGLPNDRFFAVRPEGSVSTLKIQRTERGDSAVYLCASSPGQGTDTQYFGPGTRLTVL.

This chain uses TRBV19 with TRBJ2-2; D might be TRBD2 (6 bases). The CDR3 spans 15 residues. Germline-derived CDR1 and CDR2 are LNHDA and SQIVND (reference sequence). Trimming stripped 3 bases from V and 2 bases from J, with 10 bases between. The CDR3 DNA sequence: TGTGCCAGTAGTATTGTAGCGGAAAACACCGGGGAGCTGTTTTTT. Its protein is CASSIVAENTGELFF.

V usage is TRBV9 and J usage is TRBJ2-7, with a tentative D call TRBD1 (6 bases). Deletions cut 4 bases from V and 3 bases from J, with 20 bases between. The CDR3 totals 16 residues. In germline, CDR1 is SGDLS, CDR2 YYNGEE. This chain's CDR3 is CASSPRERTGHYEQYF. The CDR3 region has the DNA TGTGCCAGCAGCCCCCGCGAGCGTACAGGGCACTACGAGCAGTACTTC.

The J gene is TRBJ2-7, the V gene TRBV13; 7 bases fit TRBD2. The CDR3 runs 14 residues. CDR1 is PRHDT and CDR2 is FYEKMQ in the germline V gene (reference sequence). The ends lost 4 bases at V and 2 bases at J; junction bases unmatched: 5. Here the CDR3 DNA reads TGTGCCAGCAGCTCCAGCGGGGCGACCTACGAGCAGTACTTC. This translates into CASSSSGATYEQYF.

This chain links TRBV5-6 with TRBJ1-4; D may be TRBD1 (6 bases). Germline V gives CDR1 SGHDT, CDR2 YYEEEE. CDR3 length: 14 residues. V lost 4 bases and J 5 bases, leaving 12 bases between the germline ends. The CDR3 bases are TGTGCCAGCAGCAGTATTCAGGGGAATGAAAAACTGTTTTTT. Amino acids: CASSSIQGNEKLFF.

The chain uses TRBV7-3 and TRBJ1-1, with D maybe TRBD1 (6 bases). The ends were cut back, 5 bases at V and 4 bases at J, with 14 bases in the middle. Looked up from germline, CDR1 is SGHTA and CDR2 is FQGTGA. The CDR3 contains 14 residues. CDR3 DNA sequence: TGTGCCAGCAGCGCTAGTCCGGACAGCACTGAAGCTTTCTTT. Amino acid sequence: CASSASPDSTEAFF.

V is TRBV2 and J is TRBJ2-3, with a tentative D call TRBD2 (6 bases). The V and J ends lost 6 bases and 8 bases respectively, with 6 bases between them. The CDR3 is 10 residues long. Germline loops: CDR1 SNHLY, CDR2 FYNNEI. DNA of the CDR3: TGTGCCAGCAGGGGGGGTACGCAGTATTTT. As protein: CASRGGTQYF.

This clone has just one count. The chain employs TRBV7-9 and TRBJ2-5; tentatively, D is TRBD2 (5 bases). V dropped 8 bases and J dropped 5 bases, with 9 bases sitting between them. Germline values: CDR1 SEHNR, CDR2 FQNEAQ (reference sequence). The CDR3 sequence is 11 residues long. The CDR3 region has the DNA TGTGCCAGCGTGAGAGGGGAGACCCAGTACTTC. Translating gives CASVRGETQYF.

The chain couples TRBV9 to TRBJ2-4; no clear D gene. Deletions cut 3 bases from V and 4 bases from J, with 5 bases between. The CDR3 runs 12 residues. The germline V gene has CDR1 SGDLS and CDR2 YYNGEE. CDR3 coding DNA: TGTGCCAGCAGCGGGGCAAAAAACATTCAGTACTTC. Protein sequence: CASSGAKNIQYF.

The chain recombines TRBV5-1 with TRBJ2-7, with TRBD2 matching over 12 bases. This CDR3 spans 16 amino acids. CDR1 SGHRS and CDR2 YFSETQ come from the germline V gene. Trimming at V came to 2 bases and at J to 0 bases, leaving 3 bases not matched to a gene. The CDR3 reads CASSLGLAGNSYEQYF. The CDR3 bases are TGCGCCAGCAGCTTAGGACTAGCGGGAAACTCCTACGAGCAGTACTTC.

The chain uses TRBV18 and TRBJ2-7, with 9 bases aligning to TRBD1. Unmatched junction bases numbered 3, after V lost 5 bases and J lost 1 base. The CDR3 spans 14 residues. Per germline, CDR1 KGHSH and CDR2 LQKENI. The CDR3 nucleotides read TGTGCCAGCTCAAGGGACAGGGCTTCCTACGAGCAGTACTTC. This codes for CASSRDRASYEQYF.

This sequence joins TRBV6-5 and TRBJ2-7, with D possibly TRBD1 on 6 matching bases. This CDR3 is 13 amino acids long. The V end was cut by 7 bases, the J end by 1 base, with 11 bases between. CDR1 is MNHEY, CDR2 SVGAGI, per germline. The CDR3 reads CASTQGISYEQYF. CDR3 DNA sequence: TGTGCCAGCACTCAGGGGATATCCTACGAGCAGTACTTC.

The chain joins TRBV5-4 to TRBJ1-2; D is perhaps TRBD1 (6 bases). CDR3 length: 13 residues. V lost 0 bases, J lost 8 bases, and 11 bases lay in between. Germline values: CDR1 SGHNT, CDR2 YYREEE (reference sequence). The CDR3 coding sequence is TGTGCCAGCAGCTTGGGGACAGTAAGGGGCTACACCTTC. This sequence encodes CASSLGTVRGYTF.

With respect to this clone: Distinct nucleotide sequences in the sample also encode this CDR3. The chain has TRBV7-2 and TRBJ2-5; TRBD2 aligns across 12 bases. In germline, CDR1 is SGHTA, CDR2 FQGNSA. The CDR3 length is 15 residues. The V segment lost 5 bases and the J segment 5 bases; nucleotides outside the gene matches: 6. CDR3 in amino acids: CASSPLAGGRETQYF. The CDR3 region has the DNA TGTGCCAGCAGCCCACTAGCGGGGGGCCGGGAGACCCAGTACTTC.

This clone was seen once. The J gene is TRBJ2-1, the V gene TRBV7-9; possibly TRBD2 for D (5 bases). CDR3 length: 14 residues. With 5 bases removed from V and 5 bases from J, the gap between germline ends came to 13 bases. The germline gives CDR1 SEHNR, CDR2 FQNEAQ (reference sequence). The CDR3 region is CASSPDPGNNEQFF. The CDR3 bases are TGTGCCAGCAGCCCCGATCCGGGGAACAATGAGCAGTTCTTC.

This chain links TRBV27 with TRBJ1-2, with 10 bases that match TRBD1. With V trimmed by 3 bases and J by 4 bases, 8 bases remained unmatched. Germline lookup yields CDR1 MNHEY and CDR2 SMNVEV (reference sequence). This CDR3 comprises 16 residues. CDR3 nucleotides: TGTGCCAGCAGTTTGCTAGACAGGGGGCGCGGCTATGGCTACACCTTC. Its protein product is CASSLLDRGRGYGYTF.

Concerning this clone: The same CDR3 is also encoded by other DNA sequences in this sample. The V call is TRBV5-1, the J call TRBJ1-3, with a possible D match to TRBD1 (5 bases). The CDR3 extends over 14 amino acids. CDR1 and CDR2 from the germline V gene are SGHRS and YFSETQ. V dropped 3 bases and J dropped 0 bases, with 7 bases sitting between them. The CDR3 is CASSSQGSGNTIYF. CDR3 DNA: TGCGCCAGCAGCTCGCAGGGCTCTGGAAACACCATATATTTT.

As regards this clone: This CDR3 is also generated by other DNA sequences in the sample. The V call is TRBV5-4, the J call TRBJ2-7; the D gene is possibly TRBD1 (5 bases). Trimming cost V 1 base and J 2 bases, with 10 bases left between them. The length of the CDR3 is 14 residues. Germline lookup yields CDR1 SGHNT and CDR2 YYREEE (reference sequence). For the CDR3, the DNA is TGTGCCAGCAGCTTGTCAGGGCAACCCTACGAGCAGTACTTC. Translation: CASSLSGQPYEQYF.

This chain connects TRBV4-1 to TRBJ1-1; D remains unclear. The V gene's germline CDR1 is MGHRA and CDR2 YSYEKL. This CDR3 comprises 16 residues. The V and J ends lost 3 bases and 2 bases respectively, with 16 bases between them. CDR3 sequence (DNA): TGCGCCAGCAGCCAGTATTTGGGAGTACCCAACACTGAAGCTTTCTTT. Translation: CASSQYLGVPNTEAFF.

V gene TRBV5-4 combines with J gene TRBJ1-2; 7 nucleotides agree with TRBD1. The CDR3 is 13 amino acids. J lost 4 bases, V lost 3 bases, and 3 bases had no gene match. The germline gives CDR1 SGHNT, CDR2 YYREEE (reference sequence). The CDR3 loop reads CASSSTGIYGYTF. For the CDR3, the DNA is TGTGCCAGCAGCTCGACAGGGATCTATGGCTACACCTTC.

This clone came up a few times. The chain is built from TRBV7-9 and TRBJ1-5; the D is unclear. The ends were cut back, 1 base at V and 5 bases at J, with 12 bases in the middle. This CDR3 is 15 amino acids long. CDR1 and CDR2 (germline): SEHNR, FQNEAQ (reference sequence). CDR3 nucleotide sequence: TGTGCCAGCAGCTTAGATGGGCAGGATTATCAGCCCCAGCATTTT. Translating it yields CASSLDGQDYQPQHF. Full variable domain (rest looked up from reference TRBV7-9 and TRBJ1-5): DTGVSQNPRHKITKRGQNVTFRCDPISEHNRLYWYRQTLGQGPEFLTYFQNEAQLEKSRLLSDRFSAERPKGSFSTLEIQRTEQGDSAMYLCASSLDGQDYQPQHFGDGTRLSIL.

This chain links TRBV10-3 with TRBJ2-1; 11 nucleotides align to TRBD2. Germline values: CDR1 ENHRY, CDR2 SYGVKD. After removal of 6 bases from V and 5 bases from J, the junction contained 9 bases not matched to a gene. The CDR3 covers 16 residues. The CDR3 protein is CAIRPTSGSGHNEQFF. In nucleotides, the CDR3 is TGTGCCATCAGACCTACTAGCGGGAGTGGGCACAATGAGCAGTTCTTC.

The J gene is TRBJ2-4, the V gene TRBV19, with TRBD1 matching over 8 bases. Trimming took 1 base from V and 0 from J; bases not matched to a gene: 5. In germline, CDR1 is LNHDA, CDR2 SQIVND (reference sequence). There are 17 residues in the CDR3. The CDR3 spells CASSIAGTGLAKNIQYF. CDR3 DNA: TGTGCCAGTAGTATAGCTGGGACAGGTCTAGCCAAAAACATTCAGTACTTC.

The chain joins TRBV6-5 to TRBJ1-2; 12 nucleotides line up with TRBD1. In germline, CDR1 is MNHEY, CDR2 SVGAGI. The CDR3 extends over 14 amino acids. The ends lost 8 bases at V and 6 bases at J; junction bases unmatched: 7. The DNA of the CDR3 is TGTGCCAGCGGCCGGGGGACAGGGGGCGATGGCTACACCTTC. Residues: CASGRGTGGDGYTF.

The rearrangement uses TRBV7-2 and TRBJ2-7; D is perhaps TRBD2 (6 bases). The CDR3 has 15 residues. V lost 6 bases to trimming and J lost 2 bases, with 17 bases between them. Germline V CDR1 and CDR2: SGHTA, FQGNSA. CDR3 nucleotides: TGTGCCAGCAGTTATGGGGCGGGGTCGACCTACGAGCAGTACTTC. Protein product: CASSYGAGSTYEQYF.

Note on this clone: Other DNA sequences in this sample translate to the same CDR3. This chain links TRBV4-2 with TRBJ2-2; perhaps TRBD2 as D (6 bases). The CDR3 is made up of 19 amino acids. Deletions cut 4 bases from V and 2 bases from J, with 23 bases between. In germline, CDR1 is LGHNA, CDR2 YNFKEQ. The CDR3 loop reads CASSPLRLAGTLNTGELFF. In nucleotides, the CDR3 is TGTGCCAGCAGCCCCCTACGCTTAGCAGGGACTTTAAACACCGGGGAGCTGTTTTTT.

The V gene is TRBV29-1, the J gene TRBJ2-5, with D perhaps TRBD1 (5 bases). The germline V gene encodes CDR1 SQVTM and CDR2 ANQGSEA. The ends were cut back, 3 bases at V and 4 bases at J, with 15 bases in the middle. This CDR3 is 14 amino acids long. CDR3 sequence reads: CSVEGRAGGETQYF. The CDR3 DNA is TGCAGCGTTGAGGGCAGGGCTGGTGGAGAGACCCAGTACTTC.